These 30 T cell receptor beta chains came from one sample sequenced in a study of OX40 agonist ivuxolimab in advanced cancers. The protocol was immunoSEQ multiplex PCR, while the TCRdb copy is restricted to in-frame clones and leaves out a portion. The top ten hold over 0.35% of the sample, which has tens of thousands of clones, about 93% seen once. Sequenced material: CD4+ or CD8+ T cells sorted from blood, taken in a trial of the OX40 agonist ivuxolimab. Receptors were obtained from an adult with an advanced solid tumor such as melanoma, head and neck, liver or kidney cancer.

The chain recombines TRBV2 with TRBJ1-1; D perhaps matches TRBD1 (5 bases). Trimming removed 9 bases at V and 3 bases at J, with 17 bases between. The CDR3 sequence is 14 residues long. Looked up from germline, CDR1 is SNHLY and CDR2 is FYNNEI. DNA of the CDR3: TGTGCCAGGTCGGGGCTGGCCGGACACACTGAAGCTTTCTTT. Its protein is CARSGLAGHTEAFF.

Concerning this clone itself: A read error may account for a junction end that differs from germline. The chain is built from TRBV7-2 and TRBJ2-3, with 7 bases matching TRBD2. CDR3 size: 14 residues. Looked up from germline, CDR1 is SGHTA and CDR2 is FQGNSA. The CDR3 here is CASSPQTQAGSSDF. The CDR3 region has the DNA TGTGCCAGCAGCCCACAGACCCAAGCGGGGTCGTCGGATTTT.

CDR3 in DNA: TGTGCCAGCAGCCGGGACAGGGGAAGTGGTTACGAGCAGTACTTC. It encodes CASSRDRGSGYEQYF. The chain has TRBV7-6 and TRBJ2-7, with 10 bases identical to TRBD1. The CDR3 covers 15 residues. Germline V gene sequence: CDR1 SGHVS, CDR2 FNYEAQ. V shed 5 bases, J shed 4 bases, and the junction held 8 bases outside the gene matches.

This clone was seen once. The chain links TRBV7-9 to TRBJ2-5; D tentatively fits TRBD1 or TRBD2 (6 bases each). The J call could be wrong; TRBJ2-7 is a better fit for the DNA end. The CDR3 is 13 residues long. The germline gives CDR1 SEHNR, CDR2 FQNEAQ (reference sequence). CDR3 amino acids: CASSRGRAYEQYF. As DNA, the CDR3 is TGTGCCAGCTCACGGGGGCGCGCCTACGAGCAGTACTTC.

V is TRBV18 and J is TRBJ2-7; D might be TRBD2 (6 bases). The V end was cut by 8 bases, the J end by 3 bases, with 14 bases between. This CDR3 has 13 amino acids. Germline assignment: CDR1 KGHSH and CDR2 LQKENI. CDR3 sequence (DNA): TGTGCCAGCCTAGGCCAGGAGGGCTACGAGCAGTACTTC. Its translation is CASLGQEGYEQYF. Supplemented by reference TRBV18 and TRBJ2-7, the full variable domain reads NAGVMQNPRHLVRRRGQEARLRCSPMKGHSHVYWYRQLPEEGLKFMVYLQKENIIDESGMPKERFSAEFPKEGPSILRIQQVVRGDSAAYFCASLGQEGYEQYFGPGTRLTVT.

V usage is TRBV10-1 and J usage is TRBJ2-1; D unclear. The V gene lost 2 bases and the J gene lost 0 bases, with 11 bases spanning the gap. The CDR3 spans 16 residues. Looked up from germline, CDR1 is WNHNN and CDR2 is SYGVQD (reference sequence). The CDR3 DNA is TGCGCCAGCAGTGAGCCACACCAAAGCTCCTACAATGAGCAGTTCTTC. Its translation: CASSEPHQSSYNEQFF.

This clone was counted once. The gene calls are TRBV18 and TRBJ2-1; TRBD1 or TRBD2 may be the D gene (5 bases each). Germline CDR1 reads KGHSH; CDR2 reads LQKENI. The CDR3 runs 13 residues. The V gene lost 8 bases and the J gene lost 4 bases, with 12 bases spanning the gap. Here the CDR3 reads CASTWDGYNEQFF. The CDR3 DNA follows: TGTGCCAGCACGTGGGACGGGTACAATGAGCAGTTCTTC.

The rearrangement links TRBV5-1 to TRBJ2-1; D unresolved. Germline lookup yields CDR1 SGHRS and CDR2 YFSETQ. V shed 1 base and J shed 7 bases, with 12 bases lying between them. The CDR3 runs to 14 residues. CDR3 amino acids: CASSLRSGPNEQFF. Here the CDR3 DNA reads TGCGCCAGCAGCTTGCGTTCGGGTCCGAATGAGCAGTTCTTC. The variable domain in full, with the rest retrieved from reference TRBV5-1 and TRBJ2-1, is KAGVTQTPRYLIKTRGQQVTLSCSPISGHRSVSWYQQTPGQGLQFLFEYFSETQRNKGNFPGRFSGRQFSNSRSEMNVSTLELGDSALYLCASSLRSGPNEQFFGPGTRLTVL.

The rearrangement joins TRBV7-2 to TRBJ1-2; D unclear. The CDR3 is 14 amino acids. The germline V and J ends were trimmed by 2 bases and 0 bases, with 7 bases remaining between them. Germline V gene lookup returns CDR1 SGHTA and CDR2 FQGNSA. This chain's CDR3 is CASSLSRTNYGYTF. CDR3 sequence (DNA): TGTGCCAGCAGCTTAAGCAGGACTAACTATGGCTACACCTTC.

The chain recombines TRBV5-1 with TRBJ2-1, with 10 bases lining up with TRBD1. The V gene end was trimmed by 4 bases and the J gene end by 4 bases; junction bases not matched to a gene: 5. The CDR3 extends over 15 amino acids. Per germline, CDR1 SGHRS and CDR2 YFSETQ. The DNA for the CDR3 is TGCGCCAGCAGCGGGACAGGGGCGGGGTACAATGAGCAGTTCTTC. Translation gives CASSGTGAGYNEQFF.

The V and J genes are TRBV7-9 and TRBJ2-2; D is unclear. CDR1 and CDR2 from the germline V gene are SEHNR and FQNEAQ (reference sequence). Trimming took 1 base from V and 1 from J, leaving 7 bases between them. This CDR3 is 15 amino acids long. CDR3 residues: CASSLVFQNTGELFF. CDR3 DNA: TGTGCCAGCAGCTTAGTATTCCAGAACACCGGGGAGCTGTTTTTT.

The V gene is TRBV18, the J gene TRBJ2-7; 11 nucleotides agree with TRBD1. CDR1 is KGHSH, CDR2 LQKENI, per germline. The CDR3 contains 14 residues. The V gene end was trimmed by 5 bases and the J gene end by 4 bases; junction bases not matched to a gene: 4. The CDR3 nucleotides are TGTGCCAGCTCAACGGGACAGGGGGATTACGAGCAGTACTTC. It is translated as CASSTGQGDYEQYF.

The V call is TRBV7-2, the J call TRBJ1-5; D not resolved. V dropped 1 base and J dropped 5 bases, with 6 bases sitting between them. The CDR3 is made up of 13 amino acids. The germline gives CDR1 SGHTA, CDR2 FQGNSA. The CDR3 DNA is TGTGCCAGCAGCTTAGAGGGCCATCAGCCCCAGCATTTT. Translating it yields CASSLEGHQPQHF.

The CDR3 region is CASSPLAQAPGEQFF. The CDR3 coding sequence is TGTGCCAGCAGCCCTTTGGCCCAAGCCCCCGGTGAGCAGTTCTTC. The genes are TRBV11-2 and TRBJ2-1; D is uncertain. The V end lost 5 bases, the J end lost 9 bases, and 20 bases lay between the germline ends. The germline CDR1 and CDR2 sequences are SGHAT and FQNNGV. The CDR3 spans 15 residues.

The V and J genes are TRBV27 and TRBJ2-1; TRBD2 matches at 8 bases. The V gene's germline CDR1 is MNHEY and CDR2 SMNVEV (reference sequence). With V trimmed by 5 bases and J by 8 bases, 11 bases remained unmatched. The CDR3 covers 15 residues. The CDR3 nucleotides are TGTGCCAGCAGTCCCATGGGCGGGAGGACATATGAGCAGTTCTTC. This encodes CASSPMGGRTYEQFF.

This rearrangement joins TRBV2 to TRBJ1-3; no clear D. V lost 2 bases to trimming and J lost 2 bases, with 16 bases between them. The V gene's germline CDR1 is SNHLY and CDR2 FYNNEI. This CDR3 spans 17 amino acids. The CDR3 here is CASSEMFGQIPGNTIYF. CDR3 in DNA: TGTGCCAGCAGTGAAATGTTTGGGCAGATCCCTGGAAACACCATATATTTT.

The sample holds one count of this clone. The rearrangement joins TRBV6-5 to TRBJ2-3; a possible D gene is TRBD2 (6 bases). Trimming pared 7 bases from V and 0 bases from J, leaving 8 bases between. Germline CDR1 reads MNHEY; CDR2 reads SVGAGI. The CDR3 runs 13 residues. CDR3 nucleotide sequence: TGTGCCAGCAAAGGGACTAGCACAGATACGCAGTATTTT. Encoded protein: CASKGTSTDTQYF.

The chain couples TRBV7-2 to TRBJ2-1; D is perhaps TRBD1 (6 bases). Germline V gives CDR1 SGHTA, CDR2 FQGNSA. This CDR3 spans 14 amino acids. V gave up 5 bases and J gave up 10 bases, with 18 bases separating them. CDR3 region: CASSLPPQGGEQFF. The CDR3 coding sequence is TGTGCCAGCAGCCTACCACCACAGGGTGGAGAGCAGTTCTTC.

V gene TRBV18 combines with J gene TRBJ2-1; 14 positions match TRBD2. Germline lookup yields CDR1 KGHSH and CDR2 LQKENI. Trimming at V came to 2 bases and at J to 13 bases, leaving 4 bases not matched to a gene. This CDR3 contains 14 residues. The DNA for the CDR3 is TGTGCCAGCTCACCAGGGACTAGCGGGAGCCCTCAGTTCTTC. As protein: CASSPGTSGSPQFF.

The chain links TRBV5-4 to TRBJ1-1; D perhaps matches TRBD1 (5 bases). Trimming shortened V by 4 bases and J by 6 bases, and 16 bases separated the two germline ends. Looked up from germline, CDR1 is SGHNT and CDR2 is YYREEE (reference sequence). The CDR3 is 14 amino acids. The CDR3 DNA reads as TGTGCCAGCAGCACGCCCTGGGGGGTGGCTGAAGCTTTCTTT. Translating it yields CASSTPWGVAEAFF. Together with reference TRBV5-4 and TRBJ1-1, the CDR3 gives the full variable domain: ETGVTQSPTHLIKTRGQQVTLRCSSQSGHNTVSWYQQALGQGPQFIFQYYREEENGRGNFPPRFSGLQFPNYSSELNVNALELDDSALYLCASSTPWGVAEAFFGQGTRLTVV.

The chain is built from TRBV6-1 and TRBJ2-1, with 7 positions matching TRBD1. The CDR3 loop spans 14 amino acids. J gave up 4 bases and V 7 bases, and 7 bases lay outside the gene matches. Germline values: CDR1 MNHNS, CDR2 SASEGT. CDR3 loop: CASTRPRGYNEQFF. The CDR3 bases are TGTGCCAGCACCCGCCCCAGGGGGTACAATGAGCAGTTCTTC.

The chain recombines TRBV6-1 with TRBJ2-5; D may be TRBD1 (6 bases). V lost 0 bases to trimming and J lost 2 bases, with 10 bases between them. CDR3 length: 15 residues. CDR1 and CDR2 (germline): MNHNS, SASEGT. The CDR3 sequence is CASSEAITGQETQYF. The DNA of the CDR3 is TGTGCCAGCAGTGAAGCAATAACAGGGCAAGAGACCCAGTACTTC.

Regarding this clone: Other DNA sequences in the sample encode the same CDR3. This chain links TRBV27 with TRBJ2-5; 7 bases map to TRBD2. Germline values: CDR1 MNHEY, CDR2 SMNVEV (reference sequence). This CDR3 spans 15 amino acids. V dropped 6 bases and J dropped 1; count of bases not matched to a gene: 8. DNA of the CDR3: TGTGCCAGCAGAGTAGCGGGTCCGTTCCAAGAGACCCAGTACTTC. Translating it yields CASRVAGPFQETQYF.

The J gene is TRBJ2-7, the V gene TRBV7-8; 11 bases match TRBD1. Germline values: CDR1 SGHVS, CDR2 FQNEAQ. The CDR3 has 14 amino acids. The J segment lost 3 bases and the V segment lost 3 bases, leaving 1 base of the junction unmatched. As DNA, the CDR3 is TGTGCCAGCAGCTTCGGGACAGGGGGCTACGAGCAGTACTTC. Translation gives CASSFGTGGYEQYF. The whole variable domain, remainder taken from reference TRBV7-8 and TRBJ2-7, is GAGVSQSPRYKVAKRGQDVALRCDPISGHVSLFWYQQALGQGPEFLTYFQNEAQLDKSGLPSDRFFAERPEGSVSTLKIQRTQQEDSAVYLCASSFGTGGYEQYFGPGTRLTVT.

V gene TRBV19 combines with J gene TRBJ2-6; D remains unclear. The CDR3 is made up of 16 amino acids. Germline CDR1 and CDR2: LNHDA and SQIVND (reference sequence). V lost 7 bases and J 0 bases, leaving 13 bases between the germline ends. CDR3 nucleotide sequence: TGTGCCAGTAACCACCCCCTTATCTCTGGGGCCAACGTCCTGACTTTC. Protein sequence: CASNHPLISGANVLTF.

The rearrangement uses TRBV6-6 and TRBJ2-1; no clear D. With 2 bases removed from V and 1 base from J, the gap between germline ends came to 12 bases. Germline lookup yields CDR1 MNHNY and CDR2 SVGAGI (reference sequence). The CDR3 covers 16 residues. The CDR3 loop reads CASSYAVRSSYNEQFF. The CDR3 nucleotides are TGTGCCAGCAGTTACGCGGTGAGGTCGTCCTACAATGAGCAGTTCTTC.

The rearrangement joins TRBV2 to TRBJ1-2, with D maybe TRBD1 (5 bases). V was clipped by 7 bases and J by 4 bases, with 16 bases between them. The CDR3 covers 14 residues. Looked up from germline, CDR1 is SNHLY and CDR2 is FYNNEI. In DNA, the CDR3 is TGTGCCAGCACATCTGGGGACGGCACCTATGGCTACACCTTC. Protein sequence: CASTSGDGTYGYTF.

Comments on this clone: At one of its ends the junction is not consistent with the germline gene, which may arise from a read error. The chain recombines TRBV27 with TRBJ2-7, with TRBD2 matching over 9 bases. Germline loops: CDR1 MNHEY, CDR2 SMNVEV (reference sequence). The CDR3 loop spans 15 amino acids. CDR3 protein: CASNLAGAPPYEQYF. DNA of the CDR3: TGTGCCAGCAATTTAGCGGGAGCCCCGCCTTACGAGCAGTACTTC.

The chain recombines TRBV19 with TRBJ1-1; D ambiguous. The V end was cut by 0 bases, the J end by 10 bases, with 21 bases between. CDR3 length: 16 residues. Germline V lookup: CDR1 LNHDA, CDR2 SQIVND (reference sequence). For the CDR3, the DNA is TGTGCCAGTAGTATAGATCTCCGGGGTTTGGGTTCTGCAGCTTTCTTT. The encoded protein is CASSIDLRGLGSAAFF.

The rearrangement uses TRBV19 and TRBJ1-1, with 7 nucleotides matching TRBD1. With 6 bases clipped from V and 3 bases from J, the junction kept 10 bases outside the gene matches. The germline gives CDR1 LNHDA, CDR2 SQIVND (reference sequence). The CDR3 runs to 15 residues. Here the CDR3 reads CASSGPWTGDTEAFF. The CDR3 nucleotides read TGTGCCAGTAGCGGTCCCTGGACAGGAGACACTGAAGCTTTCTTT. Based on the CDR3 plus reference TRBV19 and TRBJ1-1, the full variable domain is DGGITQSPKYLFRKEGQNVTLSCEQNLNHDAMYWYRQDPGQGLRLIYYSQIVNDFQKGDIAEGYSVSREKKESFPLTVTSAQKNPTAFYLCASSGPWTGDTEAFFGQGTRLTVV.